This T cell receptor beta chain was found in a study of cytomegalovirus exposure and HLA in healthy donors. This clone was detected only once. Use of 60 Vbeta and 13 Jbeta primers characterized the PCR. Generated by immunoSEQ multiplex PCR, the TCRdb table keeps only in-frame clones and is missing some. The sample lists 100,000 to 120,000 clones, 60% to 85% occurring once. Trimming cost V 4 bases and J 12 bases; bases outside gene matches: 11. The CDR3 consists of 16 residues. CDR1 SGHVS and CDR2 FQNEAQ come from the germline V gene. The source material was PBMCs. V is TRBV7-8 and J is TRBJ2-1, with 14 bases fitting TRBD2. This receptor was taken from a male donor in good health and CMV-seronegative. CDR3 DNA: TGTGCCAGCAGCTCACGGGGAGGGACTAGCGGGAGCATGCAGTTCTTC. Its protein is CASSSRGGTSGSMQFF.